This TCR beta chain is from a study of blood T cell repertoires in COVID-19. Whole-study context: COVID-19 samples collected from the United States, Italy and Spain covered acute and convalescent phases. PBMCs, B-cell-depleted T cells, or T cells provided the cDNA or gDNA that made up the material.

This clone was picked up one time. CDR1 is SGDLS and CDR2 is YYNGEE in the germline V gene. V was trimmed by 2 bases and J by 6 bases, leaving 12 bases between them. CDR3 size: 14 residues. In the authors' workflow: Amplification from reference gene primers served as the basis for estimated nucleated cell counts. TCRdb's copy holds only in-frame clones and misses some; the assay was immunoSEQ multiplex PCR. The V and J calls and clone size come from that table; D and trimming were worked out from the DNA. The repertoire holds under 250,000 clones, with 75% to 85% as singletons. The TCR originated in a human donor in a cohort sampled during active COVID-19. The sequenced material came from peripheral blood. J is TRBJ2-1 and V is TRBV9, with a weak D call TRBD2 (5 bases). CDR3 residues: CASSVGLGFNEQFF. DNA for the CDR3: TGTGCCAGCAGCGTTGGACTGGGTTTCAATGAGCAGTTCTTC.